This record covers a single T cell receptor (beta chain). The time point: blood at routine non-recurrence follow-up after resection. Material for sequencing was whole RNA from tumor, nontumor lung or frozen PBMC, left unsorted. The sample comes from a study of spatial heterogeneity in lung cancer. Study at large: Sequencing consistently turned up more beta-chain sequences than alpha-chain sequences.

CDR3 length: 15 amino acids. TCRdb recomputed calls from the 5' RACE reads with MiXCR, one row per CDR3 protein. Of more than 95,000 distinct CDR3 sequences in the sample, 10% to 15% were seen once. This chain joins TRBV12-2 and TRBJ1-6; the DNA was not compared with TRBD1, the D call given in the table. TRBV12-2 counts as a pseudogene. The sequenced sample was PBMCs, obtained at follow-up. The origin of this receptor is a male donor with early-stage non-small cell lung cancer. The CDR3 nucleotides read TGTGCAAGTCGCTCCCGACAGGGACGGTATTCACCCCTCCACTTT. Its protein product is CASRSRQGRYSPLHF.